This is a list of T cell receptor beta chains from one sample in a study of blood T cell repertoires in COVID-19. Some clones are missing from TCRdb's copy, which holds only in-frame ones; the method was immunoSEQ multiplex PCR. Of around 270,000 clones listed, 80% to 90% were seen once; the top ten hold 3.1%. The sequenced sample was PBMCs or T cells enriched from blood (not recorded which). These receptor sequences come from a woman aged 40 to 50 who had been exposed to COVID-19. CDR3s include the opening cysteine and the closing phenylalanine or tryptophan. The order of the fields is clone size, V gene, D gene, J gene, CDR3 DNA, CDR3 protein. A D gene is named only where the DNA matches it firmly. Not every row has a clone size; where given, it reads once, few, many or a size class.

NA	TRBV2	TRBD2	TRBJ2-1	TGTGCCAGCAGTATAGCGGGGACCGGGGTGGATGAGCAGTTCTTC	CASSIAGTGVDEQFF
NA	TRBV30	TRBD2	TRBJ2-5	TGTGCCTGGGACGGATTTGGCGGGAGGGCCGTGGAGACCCAGTACTTC	CAWDGFGGRAVETQYF
NA	TRBV19	NA	TRBJ1-2	TGTGCCAGTAGTATACCCGTAAACTATGGCTACACCTTC	CASSIPVNYGYTF
NA	TRBV4-2	TRBD1	TRBJ2-7	TGTGCCAGCAGCTTGGGATTTTCGGGACAGGGGGCGGGGGGCGAGCAGTACTTC	CASSLGFSGQGAGGEQYF
NA	TRBV28	NA	TRBJ1-2	TGTGCCAGCAGTTTAATGAGGGGAGGCTATGGCTACACCTTC	CASSLMRGGYGYTF
once	TRBV4-3	NA	TRBJ1-2	TGCGCCAGCAGCCCTGGCGTAGGGGTTCAAGGCTACACCTTC	CASSPGVGVQGYTF
NA	TRBV18	NA	TRBJ1-4	TGTGCCAGCTCGGCCCTCGGAGCAACTAATGAAAAACTGTTTTTT	CASSALGATNEKLFF
NA	TRBV7-8	NA	TRBJ2-5	TGTGCCAGCGGGGGGAGCCAAGAGACCCAGTACTTC	CASGGSQETQYF
once	TRBV9	TRBD2	TRBJ2-5	TGTGCCAGCAGCCCTCGGGAGGGCGAGACCCAGTACTTC	CASSPREGETQYF
NA	TRBV7-8	NA	TRBJ1-3	TGTGCCAGCAGCTTAGTACCGGGTCTCTCTGGAAACACCATATATTTT	CASSLVPGLSGNTIYF
few	TRBV7-9	NA	TRBJ1-5	TGTGCCAGCAGCTATTCAGATAGCAATCAGCCCCAGCATTTT	CASSYSDSNQPQHF
NA	TRBV5-4	TRBD1	TRBJ2-7	TGTGCCAGCAGCTTGGCCGGGACAGGGTTCTACGAGCAGTACTTC	CASSLAGTGFYEQYF
NA	TRBV6-5	NA	TRBJ1-2	TGTGCCAGCAGTTACGGGGGGGGAGGGACTGGCTACACCTTC	CASSYGGGGTGYTF
NA	TRBV5-8	NA	TRBJ1-2	TGTGCCAGCAGCTTGGTGGGGGCGCCGGACTATGGCTACACCTTC	CASSLVGAPDYGYTF
NA	TRBV24-1	TRBD2	TRBJ2-3	TGTGCCACCAGTGATCAGACTAGCCCGAACACAGATACGCAGTATTTT	CATSDQTSPNTDTQYF
NA	TRBV16	NA	TRBJ2-4	TGTGCCAGCAGCCAATCGAGCCGAAACATTCAGTACTTC	CASSQSSRNIQYF
NA	TRBV18	NA	TRBJ1-2	TGTGCCAGCTCACCACCCTGGGGGGATGGCTATGGCTACACCTTC	CASSPPWGDGYGYTF
NA	TRBV28	NA	TRBJ1-1	TGTGCCAGCAGTCTGACAGAGGAGAACACTGAAGCTTTCTTT	CASSLTEENTEAFF
NA	TRBV6-1	NA	TRBJ1-5	TGTGCCAGCAGTGAAGGGTCCAGGCCCCAGCATTTT	CASSEGSRPQHF
NA	TRBV28	TRBD2	TRBJ2-5	TGTGCCAGCAGTACTAGCGTCCAAGAGACCCAGTACTTC	CASSTSVQETQYF
NA	TRBV30	NA	TRBJ2-1	TGTGCCTGGAATAGCCCCCCCGATGAGCAGTTCTTC	CAWNSPPDEQFF
NA	TRBV18	NA	TRBJ1-1	TGTGCCAGCTCACCACAGGGGTTCACTGAAGCTTTCTTT	CASSPQGFTEAFF
NA	TRBV5-1	TRBD1	TRBJ2-1	TGCGCCAGCAGCTTGGCCGGGACAGGGAACGCCAATGAGCAGTTCTTC	CASSLAGTGNANEQFF
NA	TRBV29-1	NA	TRBJ2-5	TGCAGCGTGGTCCTAGGACATGAGACCCAGTACTTC	CSVVLGHETQYF